Presented here are 8 T cell receptor beta chains from one specimen sequenced in a study of blood T cell repertoires in COVID-19. Here immunoSEQ multiplex PCR was the method, and the copy in TCRdb shows in-frame clones only, minus some. Of roughly 150,000 clones in the sample, roughly 90% were seen once. The sequencing sample was made of peripheral blood. These receptors all come from a man aged 60 to 75 with active or convalescent COVID-19.

V usage is TRBV7-2 and J usage is TRBJ2-7, with 8 bases lining up with TRBD2. The CDR3 consists of 15 residues. After removal of 2 bases from V and 7 bases from J, the junction contained 10 bases not matched to a gene. In germline, CDR1 is SGHTA, CDR2 FQGNSA. The DNA for the CDR3 is TGTGCCAGCAGCTTAAAGCGGGAGCCCTCCGAGGAGCAGTACTTC. Protein product: CASSLKREPSEEQYF.

The chain joins TRBV2 to TRBJ1-1; 7 bases agree with TRBD1. Germline CDR1 is SNHLY and CDR2 is FYNNEI. This CDR3 is built from 13 residues. After removal of 10 bases from V and 4 bases from J, the junction contained 9 bases not matched to a gene. CDR3 protein: CATKGAWATEAFF. Here the CDR3 DNA reads TGTGCCACTAAGGGGGCTTGGGCCACTGAAGCTTTCTTT. Combining the CDR3 with reference TRBV2 and TRBJ1-1 gives the whole variable domain EPEVTQTPSHQVTQMGQEVILRCVPISNHLYFYWYRQILGQKVEFLVSFYNNEISEKSEIFDDQFSVERPDGSNFTLKIRSTKLEDSAMYFCATKGAWATEAFFGQGTRLTVV.

The chain has TRBV4-1 and TRBJ1-6, with no clear D. The CDR3 is 17 amino acids. The germline CDR1 and CDR2 sequences are MGHRA and YSYEKL. V shed 4 bases and J shed 0 bases, with 13 bases lying between them. The CDR3 sequence: CASSLNEPSSYNSPLHF. For the CDR3, the DNA is TGCGCCAGCAGCCTCAACGAACCTAGCTCCTATAATTCACCCCTCCACTTT.

The gene calls are TRBV18 and TRBJ1-1; D is undetermined. CDR3 length: 14 residues. Germline CDR1 reads KGHSH; CDR2 reads LQKENI. V was trimmed by 0 bases and J by 4 bases, leaving 9 bases between them. CDR3 amino acids: CASSPPYGSTEAFF. CDR3 nucleotides: TGTGCCAGCTCACCACCATATGGGAGCACTGAAGCTTTCTTT.

The chain combines TRBV6-6 with TRBJ1-5; 10 positions match TRBD1. Germline CDR1 is MNHNY and CDR2 is SVGAGI (reference sequence). This CDR3 region has 13 residues. After removal of 8 bases from V and 6 bases from J, the junction contained 4 bases not matched to a gene. CDR3 nucleotide sequence: TGTGCCAGCGGACAGGGGGTGGGTCAGCCCCAGCATTTT. Its translation is CASGQGVGQPQHF.

About this clone: The same CDR3 also results from other DNA sequences found in this sample. The rearrangement joins TRBV20-1 to TRBJ2-1, with D uncertain. The germline V and J ends were trimmed by 6 bases and 8 bases, with 8 bases remaining between them. CDR3 length equals 10 residues. Per the germline V gene, CDR1 is DFQATT and CDR2 is SNEGSKA (reference sequence). DNA for the CDR3: TGCAGTGCCCGGGTGGATGAGCAGTTCTTC. Protein: CSARVDEQFF.

The chain uses TRBV12-5 and TRBJ1-2; no clear D gene. Germline lookup yields CDR1 LGHNT and CDR2 FRNRAP. Trimming removed 2 bases from V and 5 bases from J, with 3 bases in between. This CDR3 contains 11 residues. The CDR3: CASGLSYGYTF. The CDR3 coding sequence is TGTGCTAGTGGTTTGTCGTATGGCTACACCTTC.

This chain joins TRBV9 and TRBJ2-3; a weak D match, TRBD1 (6 bases). CDR1 and CDR2 (germline): SGDLS, YYNGEE. V lost 0 bases and J lost 4, with 6 bases in between. The CDR3 has 13 amino acids. Here the CDR3 reads CASSVAGADTQYF. In DNA, the CDR3 is TGTGCCAGCAGCGTAGCAGGGGCAGATACGCAGTATTTT.